The source of this T cell receptor (beta chain) is a study of somatic mutations in cytotoxic T cells in rheumatoid arthritis. The length of the CDR3 is 16 residues. The germline V gene has CDR1 SEHNR and CDR2 FQNEAQ (reference sequence). Trimming took 0 bases from V and 4 from J; bases not matched to a gene: 7. Measured with immunoSEQ multiplex PCR; TCRdb has only the in-frame clones, and not every one. The data contain 6,800 or so clones, roughly 90% of them singletons. Once isolated by positive magnetic bead selection, the CD4+ and CD8+ cells had their purity checked by flow cytometry. In its sample, this clone was seen once.

The receptor was derived from a man aged 35-49 years with rheumatoid arthritis. The specimen was CD8+ T cells sorted from blood. The J gene is TRBJ1-2, the V gene TRBV7-9, with 8 positions matching TRBD1. The CDR3 region has the DNA TGTGCCAGCAGCTTAGCGGAGACAGGGGCAATCTATGGCTACACCTTC. It translates to CASSLAETGAIYGYTF.